This T cell receptor beta chain was found in a study of neoadjuvant nivolumab and ipilimumab in lung cancer. Produced via immunoSEQ multiplex PCR; TCRdb's table is partial and in-frame only. In the table there are tens of thousands of clones, around nine tenths of which are singletons. CDR1 is SGHRS and CDR2 is YFSETQ in the germline V gene. The CDR3 has 13 residues. Trimming stripped 6 bases from V and 0 bases from J, with 10 bases between. This chain connects TRBV5-1 to TRBJ2-7; possible D gene TRBD1, 6 bases. The sequence was collected from an adult with non-small cell lung cancer. Sequenced here: peripheral blood, sampled after neoadjuvant nivolumab, alone or with ipilimumab, at or shortly before surgery. The CDR3, as DNA: TGCGCCAGCAACAGACAGGACTCCTACGAGCAGTACTTC. Its protein product is CASNRQDSYEQYF.